The clone carrying this TCR beta chain has only a few counts. What it recognizes is unknown. This record comes from a study of T cells in Graves' hyperthyroidism and ophthalmopathy. Study conclusions and caveats: Onset of ophthalmopathy came a median roughly 6.4 months after the model predicted it.

V dropped 0 bases and J dropped 8; count of bases not matched to a gene: 8. The CDR3 contains 15 residues. The germline gives CDR1 SQVTM, CDR2 ANQGSEA. Across 18 months, stable Graves' hyperthyroidism was marked by no progression to ophthalmopathy. Clinical symptoms, serum thyroxine, TRAb, thyroid ultrasound and orbital computed tomography informed diagnoses. Amplified regions were TCR beta CDR3 sequences from RNA transcripts. With the HTBI primer set, the TCR CDR3 went through a first round of RT-PCR. TCRdb processed the multiplex PCR reads anew with MiXCR; each CDR3 protein has one entry. The table shows approximately 500,000 distinct CDR3 sequences, with roughly 46% occurring only once.

The chain combines TRBV29-1 with TRBJ2-3; 10 bases match TRBD2. Sequenced input: peripheral blood or thyroid tissue (not recorded which). The TCR sequence derives from a woman aged 18-29 years with Graves' hyperthyroidism. CDR3 loop: CSVEEASGRFVTQYF. In nucleotides, the CDR3 is TGCAGCGTTGAAGAGGCTAGCGGGAGATTCGTTACGCAGTATTTT.